This passage covers 28 T cell receptor beta chains from one sample sequenced in a study of cytomegalovirus exposure and HLA in healthy donors. The primer mix had 60 Vbeta and 13 Jbeta primers. Here immunoSEQ multiplex PCR was the method, and the copy in TCRdb shows in-frame clones only, minus some. Of 110,000 to 150,000 clones detected, about four fifths appear once; the ten largest clones hold over 2%. Sample: PBMCs. The source of these receptors is a man under 40 in good health and CMV-seronegative.

V is TRBV5-4 and J is TRBJ2-5; 9 bases fit TRBD1. The germline V gene encodes CDR1 SGHNT and CDR2 YYREEE (reference sequence). J gave up 2 bases and V 0 bases, and 5 bases lay outside the gene matches. The CDR3 totals 16 residues. CDR3 amino acids: CASSLDAGTGQETQYF. The CDR3, as DNA: TGTGCCAGCAGCTTGGATGCGGGGACAGGGCAAGAGACCCAGTACTTC.

With respect to this clone: One end of the junction varies from germline; a read error may be responsible. This chain links TRBV29-1 with TRBJ1-2; 7 bases are shared with TRBD1. The germline V gene has CDR1 SQVTM and CDR2 ANQGSEA. This CDR3 comprises 12 residues. The DNA for the CDR3 is TGCAGCGTTGAGGGACAGTTCTATGGCTACCCCTTC. Its protein product is CSVEGQFYGYPF.

The chain joins TRBV2 to TRBJ1-1, with D perhaps matching TRBD1 (5 bases). CDR3 length: 13 amino acids. V gave up 7 bases and J gave up 6 bases, with 15 bases separating them. Germline CDR1 and CDR2: SNHLY and FYNNEI. In DNA, the CDR3 is TGTGCCAGCAAGCCGACGGGGGATTCTGAAGCTTTCTTT. Translation: CASKPTGDSEAFF.

This clone was recorded once. The chain links TRBV4-2 to TRBJ2-7, with 9 bases identical to TRBD1. The CDR3 is made up of 18 amino acids. J gave up 4 bases and V 3 bases, and 16 bases lay outside the gene matches. Germline CDR1 and CDR2: LGHNA and YNFKEQ. CDR3 sequence: CASSHPLIPGQGLYEQYF. CDR3 DNA sequence: TGTGCCAGCAGCCATCCGTTGATCCCGGGACAGGGCCTATACGAGCAGTACTTC.

The genes are TRBV4-1 and TRBJ2-1, with D uncertain. Germline V CDR1 and CDR2: MGHRA, YSYEKL. Trimming left V 2 bases short and J 9 bases short, with 8 bases between. CDR3 length: 12 residues. CDR3 nucleotide sequence: TGCGCCAGCAGCCAAACAGAAGGTGAGCAGTTCTTC. This codes for CASSQTEGEQFF.

The V and J genes are TRBV5-1 and TRBJ2-7, with 7 bases fitting TRBD1. CDR3 length equals 14 residues. The V and J ends lost 7 bases and 11 bases, in that order; junction bases with no gene match: 18. The germline gives CDR1 SGHRS, CDR2 YFSETQ. CDR3 coding DNA: TGCGCCAGCGCATCCGGGACAGTCAATACCGTGGAGTACTTC. This encodes CASASGTVNTVEYF. Filled out from reference TRBV5-1 and TRBJ2-7, the complete variable domain reads KAGVTQTPRYLIKTRGQQVTLSCSPISGHRSVSWYQQTPGQGLQFLFEYFSETQRNKGNFPGRFSGRQFSNSRSEMNVSTLELGDSALYLCASASGTVNTVEYFGPGTRLTVT.

This chain connects TRBV28 to TRBJ1-5; possibly TRBD1 for D (6 bases). This CDR3 contains 15 residues. V dropped 6 bases and J dropped 1 base, with 13 bases sitting between them. Germline V CDR1 and CDR2: MDHEN, SYDVKM. CDR3 coding DNA: TGTGCCAGCAGACGACCCGGGACAAGCAATCAGCCCCAGCATTTT. Its translation: CASRRPGTSNQPQHF.

V is TRBV7-9 and J is TRBJ1-1; weak D call: TRBD1 (6 bases). This CDR3 region has 14 residues. The V gene's germline CDR1 is SEHNR and CDR2 FQNEAQ (reference sequence). V shed 5 bases and J shed 4 bases, with 14 bases lying between them. DNA for the CDR3: TGTGCCAGCAGCCGTAGGGGGGGTGGCACTGAAGCTTTCTTT. Its protein is CASSRRGGGTEAFF.

This clone was counted a single time. The gene calls are TRBV6-5 and TRBJ1-6; D remains unclear. CDR3 length: 14 residues. V lost 5 bases to trimming and J lost 8 bases, with 13 bases between them. Germline CDR1 and CDR2: MNHEY and SVGAGI. The CDR3 DNA sequence: TGTGCCAGCAGTCGAGGGATTTTCGATTCACCCCTCCACTTT. Translation: CASSRGIFDSPLHF.

The chain has TRBV6-5 and TRBJ2-7; the match to TRBD1 covers 11 bases. Germline-derived CDR1 and CDR2 are MNHEY and SVGAGI. This CDR3 contains 16 residues. Trimming removed 4 bases from V and 1 base from J; junction bases left unmatched: 6. The CDR3 loop is CASSLRGTGGSYEQYF. The CDR3 DNA sequence: TGTGCCAGCAGTTTACGCGGGACAGGGGGTTCCTACGAGCAGTACTTC.

V gene TRBV6-4 combines with J gene TRBJ1-1, with TRBD1 matching 8 bases. Per the germline V gene, CDR1 is MRHNA and CDR2 is SNTAGT. The CDR3 runs to 16 residues. With 0 bases clipped from V and 1 base from J, the junction kept 4 bases outside the gene matches. CDR3 sequence reads: CASSDSIGTGNTEAFF. CDR3 coding DNA: TGTGCCAGCAGTGACTCAATCGGGACAGGGAACACTGAAGCTTTCTTT.

About this clone: The sample contains more than one DNA sequence encoding this CDR3. The chain couples TRBV5-1 to TRBJ2-5; TRBD2 might be the D (6 bases). Trimming removed 2 bases from V and 5 bases from J, with 10 bases in between. The CDR3 extends over 13 amino acids. Per the germline V gene, CDR1 is SGHRS and CDR2 is YFSETQ. DNA of the CDR3: TGCGCCAGCAGCTTAGGAGGAGGGGAGACCCAGTACTTC. Translation gives CASSLGGGETQYF.

The J gene is TRBJ2-7, the V gene TRBV29-1; D is possibly TRBD1 (5 bases). CDR1 and CDR2 (germline): SQVTM, ANQGSEA. The CDR3 is made up of 15 amino acids. V was clipped by 3 bases and J by 0 bases, with 15 bases between them. CDR3 DNA sequence: TGCAGCGTTGAGGGGCTGCAAGCCAACTCCTACGAGCAGTACTTC. Protein sequence: CSVEGLQANSYEQYF.

In regard to this clone: The junction and the germline gene differ at one end; a read error may be behind it. The chain uses TRBV28 and TRBJ1-5, with 9 bases lining up with TRBD1. CDR1 and CDR2 (germline): MDHEN, SYDVKM. This CDR3 spans 19 amino acids. The CDR3 bases are TGTGCCAGCAGTTCAACCTTTTTCACAGGGGGCCCCGGCAATCAGCCCCAGAATTTT. It specifies CASSSTFFTGGPGNQPQNF.

This clone was recorded a few times. The gene calls are TRBV6-1 and TRBJ2-5; D may be TRBD2 (6 bases). CDR1 and CDR2 (germline): MNHNS, SASEGT. This CDR3 spans 12 amino acids. V lost 5 bases, J lost 3 bases, and 7 bases lay in between. DNA of the CDR3: TGTGCCAGCAGTCCGGGGGAAGAGACCCAGTACTTC. Translation: CASSPGEETQYF.

The rearrangement links TRBV5-6 to TRBJ1-3, with a tentative D call TRBD1 (5 bases). This CDR3 is 13 amino acids long. V was cut by 5 bases and J by 7 bases, with 13 bases left in between. Per germline, CDR1 SGHDT and CDR2 YYEEEE. In nucleotides, the CDR3 is TGTGCCAGCAGAGGTTCAGGGCAGAACACCATATATTTT. Translation: CASRGSGQNTIYF. Full variable domain (outside the CDR3, taken from reference TRBV5-6 and TRBJ1-3): DAGVTQSPTHLIKTRGQQVTLRCSPKSGHDTVSWYQQALGQGPQFIFQYYEEEERQRGNFPDRFSGHQFPNYSSELNVNALLLGDSALYLCASRGSGQNTIYFGEGSWLTVV.

This sequence joins TRBV13 and TRBJ1-2; 8 nucleotides line up with TRBD1. J gave up 4 bases and V 5 bases, and 9 bases lay outside the gene matches. The CDR3 runs to 15 residues. Germline CDR1 PRHDT, CDR2 FYEKMQ (reference sequence). The chain's CDR3 is CASSPRTGNFYGYTF. The CDR3 DNA reads as TGTGCCAGCAGCCCACGGACAGGGAATTTCTATGGCTACACCTTC. Together with reference TRBV13 and TRBJ1-2, the CDR3 gives the full variable domain: AAGVIQSPRHLIKEKRETATLKCYPIPRHDTVYWYQQGPGQDPQFLISFYEKMQSDKGSIPDRFSAQQFSDYHSELNMSSLELGDSALYFCASSPRTGNFYGYTFGSGTRLTVV.

V gene TRBV7-9 combines with J gene TRBJ2-5, with 8 bases aligning to TRBD1. The J call may not be correct, given that the DNA end is closer to TRBJ2-7. Germline V lookup: CDR1 SEHNR, CDR2 FQNEAQ (reference sequence). CDR3 length: 15 amino acids. The CDR3 nucleotides are TGTGCCAGCACCCATGGGGACAGGATGGCCTACGAGCAGTACTTC. Residues: CASTHGDRMAYEQYF.

V usage is TRBV27 and J usage is TRBJ1-2; D gene uncertain. CDR1 and CDR2 (germline): MNHEY, SMNVEV (reference sequence). V was pared by 8 bases and J by 8 bases, with 12 bases between. This CDR3 is 11 amino acids long. This CDR3 reads CASRAGRGYTF. The CDR3 bases are TGTGCCAGCCGTGCCGGGAGAGGCTACACCTTC.

The chain combines TRBV7-9 with TRBJ2-5; TRBD2 is a possible D gene (6 bases). Germline-derived CDR1 and CDR2 are SEHNR and FQNEAQ (reference sequence). V lost 3 bases, J lost 5 bases, and 13 bases lay in between. This CDR3 region has 14 residues. CDR3 residues: CASSLQGLWETQYF. Written as DNA, the CDR3 is TGTGCCAGCAGCTTGCAGGGACTGTGGGAGACCCAGTACTTC.

The rearrangement uses TRBV4-2 and TRBJ2-7, with 7 positions matching TRBD2. The germline V gene encodes CDR1 LGHNA and CDR2 YNFKEQ. CDR3 length: 15 amino acids. V lost 3 bases to trimming and J lost 0 bases; unmatched junction nucleotides: 5. CDR3 region: CASSQPGLGSYEQYF. The CDR3 bases are TGTGCCAGCAGCCAGCCCGGACTAGGCTCCTACGAGCAGTACTTC.

This clone was counted a single time. The chain is built from TRBV9 and TRBJ2-7, with 7 bases identical to TRBD2. V shed 0 bases and J 6 bases; nucleotides not matched to a gene: 6. This CDR3 comprises 14 residues. CDR1 SGDLS and CDR2 YYNGEE come from the germline V gene. The CDR3 protein is CASSVGGGRGEQYF. The CDR3, as DNA: TGTGCCAGCAGCGTAGGAGGCGGGAGAGGCGAGCAGTACTTC.

The rearrangement uses TRBV5-1 and TRBJ1-3; no reliable D call. V lost 3 bases, J lost 0 bases, and 7 bases lay in between. This CDR3 comprises 14 residues. Germline V gene data show CDR1 as SGHRS and CDR2 as YFSETQ. The CDR3 is CASSWRASGNTIYF. The CDR3 DNA is TGCGCCAGCAGCTGGAGGGCCTCTGGAAACACCATATATTTT.

This chain uses TRBV5-1 with TRBJ2-2; D is perhaps TRBD2 (7 bases). V gave up 5 bases and J gave up 7 bases, with 15 bases separating them. CDR1 is SGHRS, CDR2 YFSETQ, per germline. CDR3 length: 14 amino acids. The CDR3 DNA reads TGCGCCAGCAGTTTACGGGGGGACAACGGGGAGCTGTTTTTT. Its translation is CASSLRGDNGELFF.

This rearrangement joins TRBV18 to TRBJ2-7; 8 bases map to TRBD2. V lost 0 bases and J lost 4; bases outside the gene matches: 5. The CDR3 runs to 15 residues. From germline, CDR1 is KGHSH and CDR2 LQKENI. The CDR3: CASSPPNSGAYEQYF. CDR3 bases: TGTGCCAGCTCACCACCGAATAGCGGGGCGTACGAGCAGTACTTC.

The rearrangement links TRBV15 to TRBJ1-2, with unresolved D. CDR3 size: 17 residues. Trimming shortened V by 0 bases and J by 2 bases, and 16 bases separated the two germline ends. Germline V CDR1 and CDR2: LNHNV, YYDKDF (reference sequence). The CDR3 reads CATSREKVHGQNYGYTF. For the CDR3, the DNA is TGTGCCACCAGCAGAGAGAAGGTCCATGGGCAGAACTATGGCTACACCTTC.

This chain links TRBV27 with TRBJ1-1, with D perhaps TRBD1 (5 bases). Germline lookup yields CDR1 MNHEY and CDR2 SMNVEV (reference sequence). The CDR3 is 14 residues long. Trimming cost V 3 bases and J 2 bases, with 10 bases left between them. The CDR3 DNA is TGTGCCAGCAGTTTTTCCGGGGGAAACACTGAAGCTTTCTTT. It specifies CASSFSGGNTEAFF.

The V gene is TRBV7-9, the J gene TRBJ1-1, with D unclear. Deletions cut 2 bases from V and 6 bases from J, with 10 bases between. Germline lookup yields CDR1 SEHNR and CDR2 FQNEAQ (reference sequence). The CDR3 runs to 13 residues. In nucleotides, the CDR3 is TGTGCCAGCAGCTTACCCCGGTCCCCTGAAGCTTTCTTT. As protein: CASSLPRSPEAFF.